What follows describes a single TCR beta chain. Authors' methods: For nucleated cells, counts were estimated from reference gene primer amplification. The table came from immunoSEQ multiplex PCR; TCRdb's copy has only in-frame clones and leaves some out. That table is the source of V, J and clone size, and D and trimming were worked out from the DNA. Among about 42,000 clones, about 86% were seen once, and the ten largest hold approximately 59%. This CDR3 has 16 residues. The V gene lost 6 bases and the J gene lost 3 bases, with 18 bases spanning the gap. Germline CDR1 and CDR2: LGHNT and FRNRAP. The data originate from a study of blood T cell repertoires in COVID-19. Across the study: Sites across the United States, Italy and Spain contributed samples from acute and convalescent COVID-19. The cDNA or gDNA used as material had been derived from T cells, B-cell-depleted T cells, or PBMCs.

This chain connects TRBV12-5 to TRBJ2-1; D remains ambiguous. The origin of this receptor is a man between 70 and 80 years old with acute or convalescent COVID-19. The specimen sequenced was peripheral blood. The CDR3 DNA is TGTGCTAGTGGCAACAACGGCGGTTTGTACTACAATGAGCAGTTCTTC. Residues: CASGNNGGLYYNEQFF.